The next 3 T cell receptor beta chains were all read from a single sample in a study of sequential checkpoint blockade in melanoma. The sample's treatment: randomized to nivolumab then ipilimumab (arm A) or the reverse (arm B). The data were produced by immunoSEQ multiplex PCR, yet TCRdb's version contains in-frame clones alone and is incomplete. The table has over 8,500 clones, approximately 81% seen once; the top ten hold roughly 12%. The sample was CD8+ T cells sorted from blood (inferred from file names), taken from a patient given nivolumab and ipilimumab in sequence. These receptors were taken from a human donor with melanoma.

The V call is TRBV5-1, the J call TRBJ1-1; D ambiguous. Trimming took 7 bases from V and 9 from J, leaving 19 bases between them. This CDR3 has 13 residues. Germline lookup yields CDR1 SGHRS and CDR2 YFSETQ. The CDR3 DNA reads TGCGCCAGCGTACGGGAGGCAGATCGTAAAGCTTTCTTT. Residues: CASVREADRKAFF.

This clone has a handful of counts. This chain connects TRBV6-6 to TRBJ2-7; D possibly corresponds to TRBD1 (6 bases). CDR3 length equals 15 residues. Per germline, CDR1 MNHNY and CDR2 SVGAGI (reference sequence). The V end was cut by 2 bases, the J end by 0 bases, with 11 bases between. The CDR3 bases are TGTGCCAGCAGTTACGCAACAGGGTCCTCCTACGAGCAGTACTTC. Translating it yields CASSYATGSSYEQYF.

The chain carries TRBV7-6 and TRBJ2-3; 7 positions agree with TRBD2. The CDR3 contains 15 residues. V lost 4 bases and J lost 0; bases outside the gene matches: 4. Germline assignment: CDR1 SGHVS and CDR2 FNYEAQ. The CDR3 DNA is TGTGCCAGCAGCTCAAGTAGCGGGAGCACAGATACGCAGTATTTT. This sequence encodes CASSSSSGSTDTQYF.